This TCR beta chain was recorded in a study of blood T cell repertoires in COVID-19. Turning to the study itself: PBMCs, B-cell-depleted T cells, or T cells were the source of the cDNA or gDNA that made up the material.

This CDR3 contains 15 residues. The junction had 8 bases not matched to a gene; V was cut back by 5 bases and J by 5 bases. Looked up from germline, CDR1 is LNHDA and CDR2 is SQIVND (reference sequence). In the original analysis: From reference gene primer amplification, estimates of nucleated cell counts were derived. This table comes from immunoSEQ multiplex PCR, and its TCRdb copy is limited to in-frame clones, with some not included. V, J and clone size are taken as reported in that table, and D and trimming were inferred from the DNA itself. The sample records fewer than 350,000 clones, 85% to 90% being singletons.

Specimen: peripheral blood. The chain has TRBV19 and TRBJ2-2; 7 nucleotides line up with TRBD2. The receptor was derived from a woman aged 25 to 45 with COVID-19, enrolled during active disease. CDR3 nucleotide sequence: TGTGCCAGTAGTTTCGGCGGGGGTCGAACCGGGGAGCTGTTTTTT. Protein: CASSFGGGRTGELFF. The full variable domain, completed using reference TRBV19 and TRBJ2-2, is DGGITQSPKYLFRKEGQNVTLSCEQNLNHDAMYWYRQDPGQGLRLIYYSQIVNDFQKGDIAEGYSVSREKKESFPLTVTSAQKNPTAFYLCASSFGGGRTGELFFGEGSRLTVL.